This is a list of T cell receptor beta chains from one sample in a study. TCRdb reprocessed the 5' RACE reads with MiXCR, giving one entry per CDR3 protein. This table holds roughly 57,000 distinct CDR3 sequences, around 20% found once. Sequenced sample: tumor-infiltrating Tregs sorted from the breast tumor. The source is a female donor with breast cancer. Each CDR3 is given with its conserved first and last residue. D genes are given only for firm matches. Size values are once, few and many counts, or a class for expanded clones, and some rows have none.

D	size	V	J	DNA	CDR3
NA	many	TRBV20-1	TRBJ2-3	TGCAGTGCTAGATTAGGGGGGCGCACAGATACGCAGTATTTT	CSARLGGRTDTQYF
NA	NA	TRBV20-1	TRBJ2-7	TGCAGTGCTAGCGTCCGGTCCTACGAGCAGTACTTC	CSASVRSYEQYF
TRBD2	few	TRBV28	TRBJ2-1	TGTGCCAGCAGTTTAGGGACTAACTACAATGAGCAGTTCTTC	CASSLGTNYNEQFF
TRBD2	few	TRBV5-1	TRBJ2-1	TGCGCCAGCAGCTTGGGACTAGCGGGAGTCAATGAGCAGTTCTTC	CASSLGLAGVNEQFF
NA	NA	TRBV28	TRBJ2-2	TGTGCCACCGGACAGCCGGGGAATAGGGTGACCGGGGAGCTGTTTTTT	CATGQPGNRVTGELFF
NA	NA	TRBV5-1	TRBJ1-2	TGCGCCAGCAGCTTGTATCCAGGGAAGGGTGGCTACACCTTC	CASSLYPGKGGYTF
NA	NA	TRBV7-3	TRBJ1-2	TGTGCCAGCGGCCTGCAGAGCTATGGTTGCTACACCTTC	CASGLQSYGCYTF
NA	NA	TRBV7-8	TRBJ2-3	TGTGCCAGCAGCCCCCCAGATACGCAGTATTTT	CASSPPDTQYF
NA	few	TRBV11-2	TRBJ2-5	TGTGCCAGCAGCTTAGGGAACCAAGAGACCCAGTACTTC	CASSLGNQETQYF
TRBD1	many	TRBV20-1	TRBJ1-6	TGCAGTGCGCTCGGCGACAGGGTAGATTCACCCCTCCACTTT	CSALGDRVDSPLHF
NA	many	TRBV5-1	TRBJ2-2	TGCGCCAGCAGCTTAACAGAGAACACCGGGGAGCTGTTTTTT	CASSLTENTGELFF
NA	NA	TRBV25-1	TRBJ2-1	TGTGCCAGCAGTGAATTTGGGGGCCGCAATGAGCAGTTCTTC	CASSEFGGRNEQFF